This T cell receptor beta chain was sequenced in a study of T cells in Graves' hyperthyroidism and ophthalmopathy. Study-level results: Most expanded thyroid clonotypes above 0.001 also appeared in blood. Ophthalmopathy stood apart from stable hyperthyroidism in a 13 V-J model.

The CDR3 sequence is 13 residues long. Germline V gives CDR1 SGHTS, CDR2 YDEGEE. Between the trimmed V and J ends, which lost 3 bases and 7 bases, there was a span of 14 bases. This clonotype was seen ten or more times. Its matching antigen is unknown. Amplification yielded TCR beta CDR3 regions, with RNA transcripts as the source. The TCR CDR3 was amplified in a first-round RT-PCR using the HTBI primer set. TCRdb used MiXCR to reprocess the multiplex PCR reads, holding one entry per CDR3 protein. The table shows a few hundred thousand distinct CDR3 sequences, with approximately 14% occurring only once. Graves' hyperthyroidism was deemed stable given no ophthalmopathy progression within 18 months. Uncontrolled infection, other autoimmune disease, pregnancy or lactation led to exclusion.

Specimen: blood. The TCR was taken from a woman aged 18 to 35 with Graves' hyperthyroidism. The chain carries TRBV5-8 and TRBJ2-7; D ambiguous. This chain's CDR3 is CASSSLVPAEQYF. The CDR3 nucleotides are TGTGCCAGCAGCTCCCTGGTCCCGGCGGAGCAGTACTTC.